Listed below are T cell receptor beta chains from one sample, sequenced in a study of blood T cell repertoires in COVID-19. The repertoire was sequenced with immunoSEQ multiplex PCR; TCRdb's copy has only in-frame clones and lacks some. This sample has 650,000 to 800,000 clones, with just under 90% found just once. Material for sequencing was peripheral blood. All receptors derive from a woman between 18 and 29 years old with acute or convalescent COVID-19. The conserved cysteine and the conserved F or W are not part of the CDR3 here. Expanded clones are given a class, and other clones once, few, many or no size at all.

>TRBV19|.
ASSIYGRDRGFTDTQY
>TRBV10-3|once
AISEVAANTGELF
>TRBV18|once
ASSPRRDTEAF
>TRBV6-5|.
ASSLQLRETQY
>TRBV11-2|.
ASSDRDREAQETQY
>TRBV4-1|.
ASTSGRGGPTTDTQY
>TRBV4-1|.
ASSQILGQGTEAF
>TRBV6-5|.
ASSHPTGINEQF
>TRBV15|.
AMGRGYDTEAF
>TRBV6-5|.
ASQSSYEQY
>TRBV4-1|.
ASSQGAGAF
>TRBV24-1|once
ATSKTSDDTGELF
>TRBV9|.
ASSASLGAGGPQETQY
>TRBV5-5|.
ASSLTGTGGASTEAF
>TRBV7-3|.
ASSKPRTGGPGANVLT
>TRBV19|.
ASSIATIGRVADTQY
>TRBV24-1|once
ATSERGQGSGTEAF